This entry is about one T cell receptor (beta chain). This entry is derived from a study of PD-1 and CTLA-4 blockade in melanoma. TCRdb's copy holds only in-frame clones and misses some; the assay was immunoSEQ multiplex PCR. The data show 15,000 to 20,000 clones, with under 85% seen just once and more than 15% held by the top ten. The CDR3 runs to 15 residues. Germline CDR1 and CDR2: SGHAT and FQNNGV. The V end was cut by 1 base, the J end by 1 base, with 10 bases between. This TCR derives from a human donor with melanoma. The genes are TRBV11-2 and TRBJ1-1; possibly TRBD1 for D (5 bases). The starting material was CD8+ T cells from peripheral blood, obtained before anti-PD-1 treatment. This chain's CDR3 is CASSLGGAANTEAFF. As DNA, the CDR3 is TGTGCCAGCAGCTTAGGTGGGGCGGCGAACACTGAAGCTTTCTTT.